These 8 T cell receptor beta chains were all obtained from the same sample, sequenced in a study of cytomegalovirus exposure and HLA in healthy donors. It was with 60 Vbeta and 13 Jbeta primers that the PCR ran. TCRdb keeps only in-frame clones here, not all; method: immunoSEQ multiplex PCR. The table has about 95,000 clones, nearly 80% seen once. The specimen was PBMCs. The receptor set was obtained from a woman aged 40 to 50 in good health and CMV-seropositive.

The chain links TRBV10-2 to TRBJ1-2; D ambiguous. V was trimmed by 4 bases and J by 0 bases, leaving 15 bases between them. Germline V gene lookup returns CDR1 WSHSY and CDR2 SAAADI. The CDR3 has 16 residues. CDR3 in DNA: TGCGCCAGCAGTGTCAGAAACAGCTCCCCTAACTATGGCTACACCTTC. Residues: CASSVRNSSPNYGYTF.

The rearrangement joins TRBV27 to TRBJ1-1; D possibly corresponds to TRBD1 (5 bases). The CDR3 sequence is 15 residues long. Per the germline V gene, CDR1 is MNHEY and CDR2 is SMNVEV (reference sequence). Trimming cost V 1 base and J 5 bases, with 14 bases left between them. The CDR3 sequence: CASSLYEGARTEAFF. The DNA of the CDR3 is TGTGCCAGCAGTTTATATGAAGGGGCGCGTACTGAAGCTTTCTTT.

The chain combines TRBV9 with TRBJ2-4; a possible D gene is TRBD1 (5 bases). Germline V gene data show CDR1 as SGDLS and CDR2 as YYNGEE. This CDR3 contains 16 residues. Trimming pared 4 bases from V and 0 bases from J, leaving 14 bases between. CDR3 protein: CASSSRTSLAKNIQYF. Here the CDR3 DNA reads TGTGCCAGCAGCTCGCGGACATCCCTAGCCAAAAACATTCAGTACTTC.

The chain joins TRBV7-6 to TRBJ2-5; 8 bases fit TRBD2. Germline V lookup: CDR1 SGHVS, CDR2 FNYEAQ. V lost 5 bases and J lost 5; bases outside the gene matches: 4. This CDR3 is built from 13 residues. Written as DNA, the CDR3 is TGTGCCAGCAGCCGGGGGGGGACGGAGACCCAGTACTTC. It is translated as CASSRGGTETQYF. The full variable domain, completed using reference TRBV7-6 and TRBJ2-5, is GAGVSQSPRYKVTKRGQDVALRCDPISGHVSLYWYRQALGQGPEFLTYFNYEAQQDKSGLPNDRFSAERPEGSISTLTIQRTEQRDSAMYRCASSRGGTETQYFGPGTRLLVL.

The chain couples TRBV4-2 to TRBJ2-2, with 9 bases identical to TRBD1. The trim removed 6 bases at V and 5 bases at J, leaving 10 bases unmatched. The CDR3 length is 16 residues. CDR1 is LGHNA, CDR2 YNFKEQ, per germline. CDR3 amino acids: CASSRPGQGRTGELFF. CDR3 DNA: TGTGCCAGCAGTCGACCGGGACAGGGTCGGACCGGGGAGCTGTTTTTT.

This chain uses TRBV2 with TRBJ2-4; D is unclear. The germline V gene has CDR1 SNHLY and CDR2 FYNNEI. The germline V and J ends were trimmed by 6 bases and 8 bases, with 11 bases remaining between them. This CDR3 region has 12 residues. For the CDR3, the DNA is TGTGCCAGCAGAGGATCCCGGGACATTCAGTACTTC. It encodes CASRGSRDIQYF.

This chain connects TRBV7-6 to TRBJ2-1; D gene ambiguous. The V end lost 1 base, the J end lost 9 bases, and 13 bases lay between the germline ends. CDR3 size: 14 residues. Germline-derived CDR1 and CDR2 are SGHVS and FNYEAQ. The CDR3, as DNA: TGTGCCAGCAGCTTAGGTCCGCAATCGAGTGAGCAGTTCTTC. Translation gives CASSLGPQSSEQFF.

This chain connects TRBV2 to TRBJ2-7, with D maybe TRBD2 (6 bases). Germline values: CDR1 SNHLY, CDR2 FYNNEI. V lost 9 bases to trimming and J lost 2 bases, with 20 bases between them. This CDR3 is built from 15 residues. The CDR3 DNA sequence: TGTGCCAGTAAACTAGCCCCCCAAATTACCTACGAGCAGTACTTC. Amino acids: CASKLAPQITYEQYF.